This is a list of T cell receptor beta chains from one sample in a study of beta chain features in type 1 diabetes. Only in-frame clones appear in the TCRdb table, and some are missing; sequencing was by immunoSEQ multiplex PCR. This table holds 500,000 to 650,000 clones, 12% found once. The sequencing sample was made of naive CD4+ T cells from blood. These receptors were obtained from a young man with type 1 diabetes. Both conserved end residues are part of each CDR3. Fields, in order: CDR3 DNA, CDR3 protein, V gene, D gene, J gene, clone size. The D gene is left open where the match is weak. Not every row has a clone size; where given, it reads once, few, many or a size class.

TGTGCCAGCAGCCAAGTGGGGGTCACTGAAGCTTTCTTT	CASSQVGVTEAFF	TRBV14	NA	TRBJ1-1	few
TGTGCCAGCAGTGCTGCAGGGTTCGGGGATACGCAGTATTTT	CASSAAGFGDTQYF	TRBV2	NA	TRBJ2-3	NA
TGCAGTGCTAGAGATTCGCGTGAAGCTTTCTTT	CSARDSREAFF	TRBV20-1	NA	TRBJ1-1	NA
TGCAGCGCAAAGACAGGGGGCACTAATGAAAAACTGTTTTTT	CSAKTGGTNEKLFF	TRBV29-1	TRBD1	TRBJ1-4	NA
TGTGCCAGCAGCCCCCGGGGGGGCTCTGGAAACACCATATATTTT	CASSPRGGSGNTIYF	TRBV5-4	NA	TRBJ1-3	NA
TGTGCCAGCAGTGAACGGCAGGCGGGCACCGGGGAGCTGTTTTTT	CASSERQAGTGELFF	TRBV2	NA	TRBJ2-2	few
TGTGCCAGCAGTGCGACAGGGGGAGACGAAAAACTGTTTTTT	CASSATGGDEKLFF	TRBV28	TRBD1	TRBJ1-4	few
TGCGCCAGCAGCATCGCCCTAGAGGCCCGCACAGATACGCAGTATTTT	CASSIALEARTDTQYF	TRBV5-1	NA	TRBJ2-3	NA
TGTGCCAGCAGTGTAACAGCACACTCTGGAAACACCATATATTTT	CASSVTAHSGNTIYF	TRBV27	NA	TRBJ1-3	few
TGTGCCAGCAGCTTCAGGGGGCCGGGAAACACCATATATTTT	CASSFRGPGNTIYF	TRBV5-8	TRBD1	TRBJ1-3	NA
TGTGCCAGCAGTGTGTCCAGGGGGAACACCGGGGAGCTGTTTTTT	CASSVSRGNTGELFF	TRBV2	NA	TRBJ2-2	few
TGTGCCTGGAGGTGGCCAAGGGTGAATTCACCCCTCCACTTT	CAWRWPRVNSPLHF	TRBV30	NA	TRBJ1-6	NA
TGTGCCAGCCGGACAGCCGGGACAGGGGCCTACGAGCAGTACTTC	CASRTAGTGAYEQYF	TRBV11-2	TRBD1	TRBJ2-7	NA
TGTGCCTGGAGTTTAGGACTAGCGGGGGCTGCTCAAGAGACCCAGTACTTC	CAWSLGLAGAAQETQYF	TRBV30	TRBD2	TRBJ2-5	NA
TGTGCCATCAGTGAAAGGGAGCGCGAGCAGTACTTC	CAISEREREQYF	TRBV10-3	NA	TRBJ2-7	few
TGCGCCAGCAGCCGGGACAGCCTCACAGATACGCAGTATTTT	CASSRDSLTDTQYF	TRBV4-3	TRBD1	TRBJ2-3	few
TGTGCCAGCAGCGGGGGACAGGGACTCACAGATACGCAGTATTTT	CASSGGQGLTDTQYF	TRBV7-2	TRBD1	TRBJ2-3	NA
TGTGCCTGGGCAGCAACAGGGGGTCAGCCCCAGCATTTT	CAWAATGGQPQHF	TRBV30	TRBD1	TRBJ1-5	NA
TGTGCCATCTCGACAGGGGGGGCTGAAGCTTTCTTT	CAISTGGAEAFF	TRBV10-3	TRBD1	TRBJ1-1	few
TGTGCCAGCAGCAGGGACAGAGGGCAGCCCCAGCATTTT	CASSRDRGQPQHF	TRBV5-1	TRBD1	TRBJ1-5	NA
TGCAGCGTTGGAGTAGGGAAAGGACAGTCTACCTACAATGAGCAGTTCTTC	CSVGVGKGQSTYNEQFF	TRBV29-1	NA	TRBJ2-1	few
TGTGCCAGCAGTTACTCGTCGGCTGGAAACACCATATATTTT	CASSYSSAGNTIYF	TRBV6-5	NA	TRBJ1-3	few
TGCAGCGTTGAAGATCACAGGGACAATCAGCCCCAGCATTTT	CSVEDHRDNQPQHF	TRBV29-1	NA	TRBJ1-5	few
TGTGCCATCAGTGGGGGATTCTATGGCTACACCTTC	CAISGGFYGYTF	TRBV10-3	NA	TRBJ1-2	many
TGCGCCAGCAGCCAGGGGTCCGCCGACAATGAGCAGTTCTTC	CASSQGSADNEQFF	TRBV4-3	NA	TRBJ2-1	NA
TGCGCCAGCAGCCAAGTACCCAATTCACCCCTCCACTTT	CASSQVPNSPLHF	TRBV4-3	NA	TRBJ1-6	NA
TGTGCCAGCAGCGTTGGACTAGACGACTACGAGCAGTACTTC	CASSVGLDDYEQYF	TRBV9	TRBD2	TRBJ2-7	few
TGTGCCAGCACCCGAACGGCGGGAAACAATGAGCAGTTCTTC	CASTRTAGNNEQFF	TRBV7-2	NA	TRBJ2-1	many
TGTGCCAGTAGTCCCATACGAAGACAGTCCTATGGCTACACCTTC	CASSPIRRQSYGYTF	TRBV19	NA	TRBJ1-2	few
TGTGCCAGCAGCTTAGTGGCAGGGCCTGAAGCTTTCTTT	CASSLVAGPEAFF	TRBV7-2	NA	TRBJ1-1	NA
TGTGCCAGCAGCTTACCCGGGACTAGCGGGGGGGCATATGAGCAGTTCTTC	CASSLPGTSGGAYEQFF	TRBV13	TRBD2	TRBJ2-1	few
TGTGCCAGCAGCATCGGTCCTCAGCCCCAGCATTTT	CASSIGPQPQHF	TRBV7-3	NA	TRBJ1-5	few
TGTGCCAGCCGACCGACAAGCACCTCCTACGAGCAGTACTTC	CASRPTSTSYEQYF	TRBV6-4	NA	TRBJ2-7	NA
TGCGCCAGCAGTTTTGGGGAACAGGGATGGGGAAATGAGCAGTTCTTC	CASSFGEQGWGNEQFF	TRBV5-1	NA	TRBJ2-1	NA
TGTGCCAGCAGCCCCCAGACAGTCTCTGGAAACACCATATATTTT	CASSPQTVSGNTIYF	TRBV9	NA	TRBJ1-3	NA
TGCAGCCTAACCAGGGTTAGGGGCAATGAGCAGTTCTTC	CSLTRVRGNEQFF	TRBV29-1	NA	TRBJ2-1	few
TGTGCCAGCAGCCGCCGGGGGCCCGGGTCCTACAATGAGCAGTTCTTC	CASSRRGPGSYNEQFF	TRBV14	NA	TRBJ2-1	few
TGCGCCAGCAGCCAAGTACAGGGGAATAATGAAAAACTGTTTTTT	CASSQVQGNNEKLFF	TRBV4-1	TRBD1	TRBJ1-4	few
TGTGCCAGCAGCGCTAGACTAGCGAGGGGACAAGAGACCCAGTACTTC	CASSARLARGQETQYF	TRBV9	TRBD2	TRBJ2-5	NA
TGTGCCAGCAGCTTTGGGGGCTTCTATGGCTACACCTTC	CASSFGGFYGYTF	TRBV7-2	NA	TRBJ1-2	few
TGCGCCAGCAGCCAAGAAGGACGGAACTACGAGCAGTACTTC	CASSQEGRNYEQYF	TRBV4-3	NA	TRBJ2-7	NA
TGTGCCAGCAGCCAAGCATCGACAGGGCCCCCCCACTCTTCGAACTTC	CASSQASTGPPHSSNF	TRBV4-2	TRBD1	TRBJ2-7	NA
TGCAGCGTTGAAGATCCCTCGCCCGGGGAGCTGTTTTTT	CSVEDPSPGELFF	TRBV29-1	NA	TRBJ2-2	NA
TGTGCCAGCAGCCCTTTGACAGGGAGCTCCTACAATGAGCAGTTCTTC	CASSPLTGSSYNEQFF	TRBV7-9	TRBD1	TRBJ2-1	NA